One sample yielded the 11 T cell receptor beta chains listed below, sequenced in a study of T cells in Graves' hyperthyroidism and ophthalmopathy. RNA transcripts were the template for amplifying TCR beta CDR3 regions. The HTBI set primed first-round TCR CDR3 RT-PCR. TCRdb passed the multiplex PCR reads through MiXCR, listing each CDR3 protein once. The sample includes approximately 570,000 distinct CDR3 sequences, about 20% seen only once; the top ten take about half. Input material: blood. Receptors were obtained from a man aged 35 to 55 with Graves' ophthalmopathy.

In its sample, this clonotype was seen once. The rearrangement links TRBV5-1 to TRBJ2-3; 12 bases agree with TRBD1. There are 19 residues in the CDR3. Germline CDR1 is SGHRS and CDR2 is YFSETQ. The V and J ends lost 4 bases and 6 bases, in that order; junction bases with no gene match: 18. The CDR3 sequence: CASSLLPGQGARGWDTQYF. In DNA, the CDR3 is TGCGCCAGCAGCCTCCTCCCGGGACAGGGGGCGAGGGGGTGGGATACGCAGTATTTT.

Only a few counts were recorded for this clonotype. The chain has TRBV30 and TRBJ1-2; no clear D. Deletions cut 1 base from V and 7 bases from J, with 13 bases between. The CDR3 is made up of 13 amino acids. CDR1 GTSNPN and CDR2 SVGIG come from the germline V gene (reference sequence). The CDR3 region has the DNA TGTGCCTGGAGTGCCGGCCCCGGCGGTGGCTACACCTTC. It encodes CAWSAGPGGGYTF.

The CDR3 reads CASSLMGDADTQYF. The CDR3 coding sequence is TGCGCCAGCAGCTTGATGGGGGACGCAGATACGCAGTATTTT. The chain combines TRBV5-1 with TRBJ2-3; either TRBD1 or TRBD2 may fit D (5 bases each). CDR3 length equals 14 residues. V shed 1 base and J shed 4 bases, with 10 bases lying between them. From germline, CDR1 is SGHRS and CDR2 YFSETQ.

This clonotype showed up just a few times. The rearrangement joins TRBV30 to TRBJ2-2; no reliable D call. Trimming shortened V by 3 bases and J by 6 bases, and 5 bases separated the two germline ends. This CDR3 region has 11 residues. Germline lookup yields CDR1 GTSNPN and CDR2 SVGIG (reference sequence). As DNA, the CDR3 is TGTGCCTGGAGGGGATCCGGGGAGCTGTTTTTT. Its protein product is CAWRGSGELFF.

The gene calls are TRBV24-1 and TRBJ2-3, with a tentative D call TRBD2 (6 bases). With 9 bases removed from V and 0 bases from J, the gap between germline ends came to 15 bases. CDR3 length equals 15 residues. Per the germline V gene, CDR1 is KGHDR and CDR2 is SFDVKD. This chain's CDR3 is CATGGLPTSTDTQYF. CDR3 DNA sequence: TGTGCCACCGGGGGACTCCCGACTAGCACAGATACGCAGTATTTT.

The rearrangement joins TRBV5-1 to TRBJ2-1, with TRBD1 matching over 9 bases. Unmatched junction bases numbered 12, after V lost 4 bases and J lost 7 bases. Germline CDR1 reads SGHRS; CDR2 reads YFSETQ. The CDR3 consists of 16 residues. The CDR3 bases are TGCGCCAGCAGCCCCCTGGGGACAGGGCCTCGGAATGAGCAGTTCTTC. Residues: CASSPLGTGPRNEQFF. The full variable domain, completed using reference TRBV5-1 and TRBJ2-1, is KAGVTQTPRYLIKTRGQQVTLSCSPISGHRSVSWYQQTPGQGLQFLFEYFSETQRNKGNFPGRFSGRQFSNSRSEMNVSTLELGDSALYLCASSPLGTGPRNEQFFGPGTRLTVL.

This clonotype was seen more than once but under ten times. V usage is TRBV6-1 and J usage is TRBJ2-1, with 8 bases lining up with TRBD2. With 6 bases clipped from V and 0 bases from J, the junction kept 10 bases outside the gene matches. Germline-derived CDR1 and CDR2 are MNHNS and SASEGT. This CDR3 contains 17 residues. DNA of the CDR3: TGTGCCAGCAGCGAGCGGGGGCCCGCGAGCTCCTACAATGAGCAGTTCTTC. This translates into CASSERGPASSYNEQFF.

This clonotype was seen only a few times. This rearrangement joins TRBV6-1 to TRBJ1-1; D is unclear. The germline V gene encodes CDR1 MNHNS and CDR2 SASEGT. V was cut by 3 bases and J by 6 bases, with 14 bases left in between. CDR3 length equals 14 residues. The CDR3 nucleotides read TGTGCCAGCAGTGAGGAGTTTGCGGGCCCTGAAGCTTTCTTT. Its translation is CASSEEFAGPEAFF.

In its sample, this clonotype was seen a few times. The chain has TRBV5-1 and TRBJ2-1; 8 positions match TRBD1. Germline V gene sequence: CDR1 SGHRS, CDR2 YFSETQ. V was clipped by 4 bases and J by 6 bases; unmatched bases: 6. The CDR3 spans 14 residues. This CDR3 reads CASSGRQGRNEQFF. Written as DNA, the CDR3 is TGCGCCAGCAGCGGCCGACAGGGGCGCAATGAGCAGTTCTTC. Full variable domain (missing parts from reference TRBV5-1 and TRBJ2-1): KAGVTQTPRYLIKTRGQQVTLSCSPISGHRSVSWYQQTPGQGLQFLFEYFSETQRNKGNFPGRFSGRQFSNSRSEMNVSTLELGDSALYLCASSGRQGRNEQFFGPGTRLTVL.

The V gene is TRBV10-3, the J gene TRBJ2-1; 9 bases fit TRBD2. CDR1 ENHRY and CDR2 SYGVKD come from the germline V gene. CDR3 size: 16 residues. V lost 11 bases and J lost 0; bases outside the gene matches: 11. Written as DNA, the CDR3 is TGTGCCGCCTCGGGCGGGGGGGCGAGCTCCTACAATGAGCAGTTCTTC. Amino acid sequence: CAASGGGASSYNEQFF.

V is TRBV20-1 and J is TRBJ2-1; TRBD2 matches at 7 bases. This CDR3 spans 14 amino acids. Germline trimming cut 2 bases from V and 3 bases from J; bases unmatched to any gene: 4. Germline CDR1 DFQATT, CDR2 SNEGSKA (reference sequence). The CDR3 region has the DNA TGCAGTGCTAGAACCCTAGCGGTCTACAATGAGCAGTTCTTC. This codes for CSARTLAVYNEQFF.